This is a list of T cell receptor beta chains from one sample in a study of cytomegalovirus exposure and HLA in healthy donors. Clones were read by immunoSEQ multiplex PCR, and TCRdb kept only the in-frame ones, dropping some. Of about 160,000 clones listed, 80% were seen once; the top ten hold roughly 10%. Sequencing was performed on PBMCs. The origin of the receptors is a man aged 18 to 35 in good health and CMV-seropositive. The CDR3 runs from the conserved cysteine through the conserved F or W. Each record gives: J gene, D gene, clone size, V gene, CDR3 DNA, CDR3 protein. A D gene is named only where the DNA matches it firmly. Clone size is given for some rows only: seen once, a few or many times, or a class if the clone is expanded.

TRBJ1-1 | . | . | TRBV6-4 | TGTGCCAGCAGTGAGGGGGGTCGAGCTTTCTTT | CASSEGGRAFF
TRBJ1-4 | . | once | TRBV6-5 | TGTGCTAGCAGTCAATCCGGGACATACGATGAAAAACTGTTTTTT | CASSQSGTYDEKLFF
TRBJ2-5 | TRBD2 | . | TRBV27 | TGTGCCAGCTCCGGAGGACTAGCGGGACACCCCGGTGGGGAGACCCAGTACTTC | CASSGGLAGHPGGETQYF
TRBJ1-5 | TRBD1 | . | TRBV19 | TGTGCCAGTAGTTGGACTAAGGGGGCCATTCAGCCCCAGCATTTT | CASSWTKGAIQPQHF
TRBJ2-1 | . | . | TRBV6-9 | TGTGCCTTAACCGGGGACAACTACAATGAGCAGTTCTTC | CALTGDNYNEQFF
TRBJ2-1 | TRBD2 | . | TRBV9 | TGTGCCAGCAGCCCTTTTCTAGCGGTCTCCTACAATGAGCAGTTCTTC | CASSPFLAVSYNEQFF
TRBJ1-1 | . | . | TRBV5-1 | TGCGCCAGCAGCTTGGGGACAGTGTGGGTGAACACTGAAGCTTTCTTT | CASSLGTVWVNTEAFF
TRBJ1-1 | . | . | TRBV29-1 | TGCAGCGCCCTGGGAGTCGGGACTGAAGCTTTCTTT | CSALGVGTEAFF
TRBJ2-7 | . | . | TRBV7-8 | TGTGCCAGCAGCTTAAGACTAACCTACGAGCAGTACTTC | CASSLRLTYEQYF
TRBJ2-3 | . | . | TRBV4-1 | TGCGCCAGCAGCCAAGGCGTGGCCCGGGGCACAGATACGCAGTATTTT | CASSQGVARGTDTQYF
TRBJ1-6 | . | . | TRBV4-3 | TGCGCCAGCAGCCAAGAGACAGCCAATTCACCCCTCCACTTT | CASSQETANSPLHF
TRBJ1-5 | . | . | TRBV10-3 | TGTGCCATCAGCCAGCGTAGCAATCAGCCCCAGCATTTT | CAISQRSNQPQHF
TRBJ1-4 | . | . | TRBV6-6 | TGTGCCAGCAGTTACGGGGCAGCTGATCAAAAACTGTTTTTT | CASSYGAADQKLFF
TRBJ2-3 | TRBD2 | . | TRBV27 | TGTGCCAGCAGTTTCCTAGCGGGAGGGCCGACAGATACGCAGTATTTT | CASSFLAGGPTDTQYF
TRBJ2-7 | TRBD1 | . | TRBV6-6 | TGTGCCAGCAGAAGCGACAGGGTTCCCTACGAGCAGTACTTC | CASRSDRVPYEQYF
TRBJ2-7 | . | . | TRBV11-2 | TGTGCCAGCAGCTTAGCTGAGGACTACGAGCAGTACTTC | CASSLAEDYEQYF
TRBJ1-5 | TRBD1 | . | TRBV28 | TGTGCCAGCAGCTCCGGGACAGGGGTCAATCAGCCCCAGCATTTT | CASSSGTGVNQPQHF
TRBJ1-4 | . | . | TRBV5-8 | TGTGCCTCTCGGGCGGAGGATTTTAATGAAAAACTGTTTTTT | CASRAEDFNEKLFF
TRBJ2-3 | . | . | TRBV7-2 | TGTGCCAGCAGCTTAGCCCCGACAGGAAGCACAGATACGCAGTATTTT | CASSLAPTGSTDTQYF
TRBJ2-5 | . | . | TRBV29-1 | TGCAGCGGTCGCAGGGGATTAGGAGAGACCCAGTACTTC | CSGRRGLGETQYF
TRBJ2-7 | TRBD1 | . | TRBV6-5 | TGTGCCAGCAAGAGCGGGACAGGGGTCTTCAAGCAGTACTTC | CASKSGTGVFKQYF
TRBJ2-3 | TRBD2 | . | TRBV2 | TGTGCCAGCAGTTTGGGACTAGTCCCTCACACAGATACGCAGTATTTT | CASSLGLVPHTDTQYF
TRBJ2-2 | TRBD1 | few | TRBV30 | TGTGCCTGGGGACACAGACAGGGGGCCGGGGAGCTGTTTTTT | CAWGHRQGAGELFF
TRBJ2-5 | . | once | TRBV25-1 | TGTGCCAGCAGTGAATCCGTTAGGGGAGAGACCCAGTACTTC | CASSESVRGETQYF
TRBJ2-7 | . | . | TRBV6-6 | TGTGCCAGCAGTTACTCGAGCACAGAACTGGCCTACGAGCAGTACTTC | CASSYSSTELAYEQYF
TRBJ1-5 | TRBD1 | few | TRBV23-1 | TGCGCCAGCAGTCAAGACAGGGGACAACTTCAAGATGATCAGCCCCAGCATTTT | CASSQDRGQLQDDQPQHF
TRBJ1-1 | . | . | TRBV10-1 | TGCGCCAGCAGAAGGGGCTTTAACACTGAAGCTTTCTTT | CASRRGFNTEAFF
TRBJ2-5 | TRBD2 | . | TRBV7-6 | TGTGCCAGCAGCTTAGTAGCGGGTGGGTCGGCCCAGTACTTC | CASSLVAGGSAQYF
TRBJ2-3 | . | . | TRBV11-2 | TGTGCCAGCAGCTTAGATCTTCGACAGACCACAGATACGCAGTATTTT | CASSLDLRQTTDTQYF
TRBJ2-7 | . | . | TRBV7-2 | TGTGCCAGCAGCTTAGTTGGGGGGATCTACGAGCAGTACTTC | CASSLVGGIYEQYF
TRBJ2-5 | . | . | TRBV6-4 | TGTGCCAGCAGGTTGAGAACAGGTCCAGAGACCCAGTACTTC | CASRLRTGPETQYF
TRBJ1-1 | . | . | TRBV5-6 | TGTGCCAGCAGCTCGTTGACCAGGGACACTGAAGCTTTCTTT | CASSSLTRDTEAFF
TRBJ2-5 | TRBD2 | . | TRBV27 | TGTGCCAGCACCACTAGCGGAGGGTCGGAGACCCAGTACTTC | CASTTSGGSETQYF
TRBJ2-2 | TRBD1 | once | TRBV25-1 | TGTGCCAGCAGTTGGGGACAGGGGTTACACACCGGGGAGCTGTTTTTT | CASSWGQGLHTGELFF
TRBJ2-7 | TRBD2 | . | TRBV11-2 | TGTGCCAGCAGCTTTGGGACTAGCGGGACCTACGAGCAGTACTTC | CASSFGTSGTYEQYF
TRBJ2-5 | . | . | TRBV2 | TGTGCCAGCAGTATAAATGGGGGGGCCAAAGAGACCCAGTACTTC | CASSINGGAKETQYF
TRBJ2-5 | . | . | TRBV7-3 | TGTGCCAGCAGCTTCCCGGGACAAAGAGTTCAAGAGACCCAGTACTTC | CASSFPGQRVQETQYF
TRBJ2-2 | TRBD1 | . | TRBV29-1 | TGCAGCGTGGGACAGGGGGCGTTCGGGGAGCTGTTTTTT | CSVGQGAFGELFF
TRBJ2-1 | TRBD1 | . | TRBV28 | TGTGCCAGCTCTCGATGGGACAGAAGCTCCTACAATGAGCAGTTCTTC | CASSRWDRSSYNEQFF
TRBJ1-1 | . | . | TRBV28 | TGTGCCAGCAGTTTCGAGGGGAGGACTTTCTTT | CASSFEGRTFF
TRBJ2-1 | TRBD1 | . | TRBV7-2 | TGTGCCAGCAGCGATCCAGGGACAGGGAACTATGAGCAGTTCTTC | CASSDPGTGNYEQFF
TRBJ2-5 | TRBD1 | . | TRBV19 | TGTGCCAGTAGTGTGACCGGGACAGTAGGGGAGACCCAGTACTTC | CASSVTGTVGETQYF